This is a list of T cell receptor beta chains from one sample in a study of blood T cells in healthy people across ages. MiXCR, run by TCRdb on the 5' RACE reads, gives a single entry per CDR3 protein. Of hundreds of thousands of distinct CDR3 sequences in the sample, nearly 25% are singletons; the top ten hold approximately 8.7%. This sample also belongs to another study, concerning T cells of mothers and their children.

Sequenced material: blood. The receptor set was obtained from a boy younger than 18 in good health. The conserved cysteine and the conserved F or W are not part of the CDR3 here. Fields, in order: J gene, D gene, V gene, CDR3 protein. A D gene is named only where the DNA matches it firmly.

J gene: NA
D gene: TRBD2
V gene: TRBV9
CDR3 protein: ASSVGSGDLYEQY

J gene: TRBJ2-7
D gene: NA
V gene: TRBV10-3
CDR3 protein: AIRRTHMYEQY

J gene: TRBJ2-5
D gene: NA
V gene: TRBV11-2
CDR3 protein: ASSFLLGAVETQY

J gene: TRBJ2-5
D gene: TRBD2
V gene: TRBV2
CDR3 protein: VSRPGGSPETQY

J gene: TRBJ2-5
D gene: TRBD2
V gene: TRBV19
CDR3 protein: ASRTWASGGVFQETQY

J gene: TRBJ2-5
D gene: NA
V gene: TRBV6-4
CDR3 protein: ATVAKETQY

J gene: TRBJ1-1
D gene: NA
V gene: TRBV13
CDR3 protein: ASSLGLGSPEAF

J gene: TRBJ2-7
D gene: NA
V gene: TRBV6-1
CDR3 protein: ASSEGWGSYEQY

J gene: TRBJ1-6
D gene: NA
V gene: TRBV7-3
CDR3 protein: ASSLSLGLNSPLH

J gene: TRBJ2-1
D gene: NA
V gene: TRBV4-3
CDR3 protein: ASSQDRAGVNNEQF

J gene: NA
D gene: NA
V gene: TRBV7-2
CDR3 protein: ASSLSFADDNEQF

J gene: TRBJ1-1
D gene: NA
V gene: TRBV28
CDR3 protein: ASSPPLRGAVDTEAF

J gene: TRBJ2-7
D gene: NA
V gene: TRBV4-1
CDR3 protein: ASSHGGNYEQY

J gene: TRBJ2-7
D gene: NA
V gene: TRBV14
CDR3 protein: ASSQTTFGEQY

J gene: TRBJ2-2
D gene: NA
V gene: TRBV5-1
CDR3 protein: ASSTRPGELF

J gene: TRBJ2-1
D gene: NA
V gene: TRBV7-2
CDR3 protein: ASSRDFNEQF

J gene: TRBJ2-7
D gene: NA
V gene: TRBV7-2
CDR3 protein: ASSLSYSYEQY

J gene: TRBJ2-5
D gene: NA
V gene: TRBV7-9
CDR3 protein: ASSASVAGPETQY

J gene: TRBJ2-6
D gene: TRBD1
V gene: TRBV27
CDR3 protein: ASSFGTGVGANVLT

J gene: TRBJ1-4
D gene: NA
V gene: TRBV3-1
CDR3 protein: ASSQTGGAYEKLF

J gene: TRBJ2-1
D gene: TRBD2
V gene: TRBV3-1
CDR3 protein: ASSPVAGVANEQF

J gene: TRBJ1-1
D gene: TRBD1
V gene: TRBV7-2
CDR3 protein: ASSPRQGFMNTEAF

J gene: TRBJ2-7
D gene: NA
V gene: TRBV28
CDR3 protein: ASSFVHGASYEQY

J gene: TRBJ2-5
D gene: NA
V gene: TRBV6-6
CDR3 protein: ASSYAGPVETQY

J gene: TRBJ1-1
D gene: TRBD1
V gene: TRBV7-2
CDR3 protein: ASSSQGGTTEAF

J gene: TRBJ2-4
D gene: NA
V gene: TRBV5-6
CDR3 protein: ASSSALATAGKNIQY

J gene: TRBJ2-3
D gene: TRBD2
V gene: TRBV7-2
CDR3 protein: ASSPTGGNTQY

J gene: TRBJ2-5
D gene: NA
V gene: TRBV7-2
CDR3 protein: ASSSWGGAETQY

J gene: NA
D gene: NA
V gene: TRBV7-2
CDR3 protein: ASSFGTIYEQY

J gene: NA
D gene: NA
V gene: TRBV16
CDR3 protein: ASSQSRVTYEQY

J gene: NA
D gene: NA
V gene: TRBV18
CDR3 protein: ASTQWERTPYEQY

J gene: TRBJ1-1
D gene: TRBD1
V gene: TRBV30
CDR3 protein: AWSVGTGPTEAF

J gene: TRBJ2-1
D gene: NA
V gene: TRBV7-2
CDR3 protein: ASSLIAYNEQF

J gene: TRBJ2-4
D gene: TRBD2
V gene: TRBV28
CDR3 protein: ASSPRDYPRAKNIQY

J gene: TRBJ2-1
D gene: NA
V gene: TRBV5-4
CDR3 protein: ASSRTGGDEQF

J gene: TRBJ1-1
D gene: TRBD1
V gene: TRBV5-1
CDR3 protein: ASSLVDRGGSNTEAF

J gene: TRBJ2-7
D gene: NA
V gene: TRBV3-1
CDR3 protein: ASSYGRNSYEQY

J gene: TRBJ1-5
D gene: NA
V gene: TRBV6-5
CDR3 protein: ASSPTGNSNQPQH

J gene: TRBJ2-6
D gene: NA
V gene: TRBV28
CDR3 protein: ASSLSGYAPLSGANVLT

J gene: TRBJ1-4
D gene: NA
V gene: TRBV27
CDR3 protein: ASSLLGTTPLATNEKLF

J gene: TRBJ1-5
D gene: NA
V gene: TRBV28
CDR3 protein: ASSSRRENQPQH

J gene: TRBJ2-3
D gene: TRBD2
V gene: TRBV28
CDR3 protein: ASSSLLAGEGNTQY